This T cell receptor beta chain was identified in a study of T cells in Graves' hyperthyroidism and ophthalmopathy. This clonotype was detected only once. Its matching antigen is unknown. Study findings and constraints: Blood also showed most of the thyroid clonotypes that were expanded above 0.001. By a 13 V-J model, ophthalmopathy was set apart from stable hyperthyroidism.

With a duration under 2 months, the hyperthyroidism was newly diagnosed in patients aged 18 to 65. Germline-derived CDR1 and CDR2 are DFQATT and SNEGSKA (reference sequence). Trimming took off 6 bases at V and 1 base at J, with 11 bases between the two ends. This CDR3 has 13 amino acids. TCR beta CDR3 regions were amplified from RNA transcripts. In the first-round RT-PCR of the TCR CDR3, the HTBI primer set was used. TCRdb independently ran MiXCR on the multiplex PCR reads; one entry per CDR3 protein. The sample contains more than 600,000 distinct CDR3 sequences, about 15% of which appear only once. Sequencing used blood. This clonotype was sampled from a man aged 18 to 29 with Graves' hyperthyroidism. This chain uses TRBV20-1 with TRBJ2-3; weak D call: TRBD2 (5 bases). CDR3 region: CSARTSRTDTQYF. The CDR3 DNA reads as TGCAGTGCCAGGACTTCCCGCACAGATACGCAGTATTTT.